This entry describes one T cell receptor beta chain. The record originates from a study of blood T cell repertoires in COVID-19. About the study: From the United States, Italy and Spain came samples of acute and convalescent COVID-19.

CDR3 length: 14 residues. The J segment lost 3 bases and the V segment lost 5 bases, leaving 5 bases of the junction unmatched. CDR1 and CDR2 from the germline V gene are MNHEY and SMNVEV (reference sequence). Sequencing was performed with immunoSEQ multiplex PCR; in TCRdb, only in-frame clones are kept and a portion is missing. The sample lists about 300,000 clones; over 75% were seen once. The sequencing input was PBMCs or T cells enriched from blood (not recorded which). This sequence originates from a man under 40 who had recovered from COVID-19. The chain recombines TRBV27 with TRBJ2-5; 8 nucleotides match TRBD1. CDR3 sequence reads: CASSPWTGKETQYF. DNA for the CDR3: TGTGCCAGCAGTCCCTGGACAGGGAAAGAGACCCAGTACTTC.